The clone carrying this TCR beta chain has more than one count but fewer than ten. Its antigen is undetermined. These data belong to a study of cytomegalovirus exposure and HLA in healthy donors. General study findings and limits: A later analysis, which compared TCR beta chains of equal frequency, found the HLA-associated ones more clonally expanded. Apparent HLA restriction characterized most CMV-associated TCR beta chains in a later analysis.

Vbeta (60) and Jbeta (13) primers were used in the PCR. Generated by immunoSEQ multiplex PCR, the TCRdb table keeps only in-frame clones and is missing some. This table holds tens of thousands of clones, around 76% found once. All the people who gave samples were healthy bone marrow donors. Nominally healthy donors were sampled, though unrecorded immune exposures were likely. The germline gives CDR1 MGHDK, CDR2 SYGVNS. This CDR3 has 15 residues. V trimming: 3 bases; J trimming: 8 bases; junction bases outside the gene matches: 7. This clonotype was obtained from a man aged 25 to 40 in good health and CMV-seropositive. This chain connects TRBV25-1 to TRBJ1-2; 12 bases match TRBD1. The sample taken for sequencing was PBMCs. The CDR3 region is CASSDPGQGAPGYTF. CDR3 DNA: TGTGCCAGCAGTGATCCGGGACAGGGGGCGCCCGGCTACACCTTC.